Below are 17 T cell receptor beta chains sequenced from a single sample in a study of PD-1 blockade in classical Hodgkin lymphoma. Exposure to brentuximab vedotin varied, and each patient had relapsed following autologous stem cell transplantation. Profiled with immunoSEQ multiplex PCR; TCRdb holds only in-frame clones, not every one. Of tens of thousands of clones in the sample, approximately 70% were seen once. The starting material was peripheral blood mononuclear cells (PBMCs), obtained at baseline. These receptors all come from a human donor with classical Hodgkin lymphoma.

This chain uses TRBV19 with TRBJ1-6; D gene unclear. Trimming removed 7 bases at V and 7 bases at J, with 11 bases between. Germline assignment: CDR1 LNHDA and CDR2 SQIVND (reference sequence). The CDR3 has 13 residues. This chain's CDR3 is CASMGRTNSPLHF. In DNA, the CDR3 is TGTGCCAGTATGGGCAGAACAAATTCACCCCTCCACTTT.

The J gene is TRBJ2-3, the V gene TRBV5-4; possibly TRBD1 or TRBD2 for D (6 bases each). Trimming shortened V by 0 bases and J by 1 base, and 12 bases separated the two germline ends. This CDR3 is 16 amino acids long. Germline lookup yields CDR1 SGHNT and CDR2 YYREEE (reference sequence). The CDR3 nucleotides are TGTGCCAGCAGCTTGGAAGGGGGGCTTGGCACAGATACGCAGTATTTT. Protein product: CASSLEGGLGTDTQYF.

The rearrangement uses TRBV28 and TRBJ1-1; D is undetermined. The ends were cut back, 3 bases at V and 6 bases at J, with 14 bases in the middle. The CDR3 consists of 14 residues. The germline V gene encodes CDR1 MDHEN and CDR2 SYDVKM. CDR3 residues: CASSFHVAGSEAFF. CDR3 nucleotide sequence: TGTGCCAGCAGTTTTCACGTTGCTGGATCTGAAGCTTTCTTT.

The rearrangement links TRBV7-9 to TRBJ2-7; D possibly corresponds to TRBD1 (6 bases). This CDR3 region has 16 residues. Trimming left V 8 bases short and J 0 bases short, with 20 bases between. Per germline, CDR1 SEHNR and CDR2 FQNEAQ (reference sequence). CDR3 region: CASGSRDTLVSYEQYF. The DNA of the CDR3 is TGTGCCAGCGGGTCGAGGGACACCTTAGTCTCCTACGAGCAGTACTTC.

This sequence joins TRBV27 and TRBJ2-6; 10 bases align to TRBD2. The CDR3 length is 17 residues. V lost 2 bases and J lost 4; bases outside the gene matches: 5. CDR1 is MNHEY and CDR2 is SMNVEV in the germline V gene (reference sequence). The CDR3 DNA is TGTGCCAGCAGTTTAAAAGCGGGGGGGCTCGGGGCCAACGTCCTGACTTTC. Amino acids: CASSLKAGGLGANVLTF.

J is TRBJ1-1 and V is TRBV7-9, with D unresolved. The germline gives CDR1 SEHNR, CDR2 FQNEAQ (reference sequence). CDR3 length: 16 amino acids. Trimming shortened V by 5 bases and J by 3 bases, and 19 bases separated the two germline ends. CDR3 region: CASSPRPDKTYTEAFF. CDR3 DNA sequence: TGTGCCAGCAGCCCCCGCCCCGATAAGACGTACACTGAAGCTTTCTTT.

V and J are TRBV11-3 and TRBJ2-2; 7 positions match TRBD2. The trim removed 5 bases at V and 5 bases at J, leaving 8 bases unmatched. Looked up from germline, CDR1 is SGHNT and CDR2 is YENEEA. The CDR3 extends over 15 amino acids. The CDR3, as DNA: TGTGCCAGCAGCCCTGGGACGGGAGGAACCGGGGAGCTGTTTTTT. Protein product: CASSPGTGGTGELFF.

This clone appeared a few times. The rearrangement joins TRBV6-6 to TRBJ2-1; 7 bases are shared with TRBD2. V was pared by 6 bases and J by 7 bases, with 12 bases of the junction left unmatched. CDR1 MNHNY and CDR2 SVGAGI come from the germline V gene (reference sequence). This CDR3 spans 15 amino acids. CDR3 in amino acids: CASRLSGIVGNEQFF. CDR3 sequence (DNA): TGTGCCAGCAGACTAAGCGGGATCGTCGGGAATGAGCAGTTCTTC.

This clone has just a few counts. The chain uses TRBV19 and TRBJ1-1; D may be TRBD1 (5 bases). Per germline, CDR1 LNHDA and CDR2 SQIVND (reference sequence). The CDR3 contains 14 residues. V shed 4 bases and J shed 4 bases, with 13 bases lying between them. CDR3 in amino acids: CASSKGRGSTEAFF. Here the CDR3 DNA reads TGTGCCAGTAGTAAAGGTCGGGGCTCCACTGAAGCTTTCTTT.

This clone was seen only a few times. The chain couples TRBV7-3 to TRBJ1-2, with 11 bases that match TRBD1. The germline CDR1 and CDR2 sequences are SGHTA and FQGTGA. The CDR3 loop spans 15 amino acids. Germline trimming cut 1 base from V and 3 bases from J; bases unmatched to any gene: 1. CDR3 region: CASSLRGQGDYGYTF. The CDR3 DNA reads TGTGCCAGCAGCTTAAGGGGACAGGGGGACTATGGCTACACCTTC.

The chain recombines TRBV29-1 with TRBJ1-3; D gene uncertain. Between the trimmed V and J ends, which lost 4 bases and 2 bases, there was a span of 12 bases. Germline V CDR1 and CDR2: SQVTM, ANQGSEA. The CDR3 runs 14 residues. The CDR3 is CSVGGSTPGNTIYF. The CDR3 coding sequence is TGCAGCGTTGGTGGGAGCACCCCTGGAAACACCATATATTTT.

The CDR3 DNA is TGTGCCAGCAGCCCCAGACCGGGGGCGAACCGCGAGCAGTACTTC. As protein: CASSPRPGANREQYF. The chain employs TRBV5-4 and TRBJ2-5; either TRBD1 or TRBD2 may supply D (6 bases each). The J call may be in error: the DNA end matches TRBJ2-7 better. Per the germline V gene, CDR1 is SGHNT and CDR2 is YYREEE (reference sequence). The CDR3 runs 15 residues.

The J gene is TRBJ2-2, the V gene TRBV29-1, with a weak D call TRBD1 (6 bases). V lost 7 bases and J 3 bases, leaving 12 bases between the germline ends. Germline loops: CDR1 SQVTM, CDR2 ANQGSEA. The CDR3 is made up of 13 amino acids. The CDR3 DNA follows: TGCAGCGCGGAACAGGGCTACACCGGGGAGCTGTTTTTT. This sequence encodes CSAEQGYTGELFF.

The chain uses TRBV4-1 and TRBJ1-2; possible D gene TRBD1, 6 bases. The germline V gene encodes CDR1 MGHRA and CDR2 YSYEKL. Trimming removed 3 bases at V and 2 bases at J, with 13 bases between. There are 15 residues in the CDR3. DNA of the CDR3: TGCGCCAGCAGCCAGACCGGGACAACCAACTATGGCTACACCTTC. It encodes CASSQTGTTNYGYTF.

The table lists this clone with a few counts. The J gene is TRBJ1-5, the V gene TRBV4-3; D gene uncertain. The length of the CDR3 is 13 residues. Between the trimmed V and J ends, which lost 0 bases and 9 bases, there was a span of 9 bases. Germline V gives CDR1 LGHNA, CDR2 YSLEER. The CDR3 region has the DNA TGCGCCAGCAGCCAAGATGCGGTAGGGCCCCAGCATTTT. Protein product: CASSQDAVGPQHF.

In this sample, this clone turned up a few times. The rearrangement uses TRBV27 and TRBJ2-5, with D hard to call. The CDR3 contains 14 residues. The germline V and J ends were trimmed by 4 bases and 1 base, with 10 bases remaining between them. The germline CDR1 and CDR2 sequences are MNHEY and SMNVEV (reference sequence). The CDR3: CASSSIMTQETQYF. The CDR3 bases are TGTGCCAGCAGTTCTATCATGACCCAAGAGACCCAGTACTTC.

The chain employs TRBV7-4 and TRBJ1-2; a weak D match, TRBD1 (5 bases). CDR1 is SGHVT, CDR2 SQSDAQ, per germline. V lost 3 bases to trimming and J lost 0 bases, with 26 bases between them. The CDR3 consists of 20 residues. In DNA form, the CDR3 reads TGTGCCAGCAGCTTTCAATCGGGAGTCCGGGGGGTGCAAGCTAACTATGGCTACACCTTC. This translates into CASSFQSGVRGVQANYGYTF.